These 32 T cell receptor beta chains were sequenced from one sample in a study of T cell responses to AZD1222 COVID-19 vaccine. Libraries were prepared by immunoSEQ multiplex PCR; TCRdb keeps only in-frame clonotypes and omits some of them. The sample shows about 100,000 clones, approximately 89% of them seen only once. The sequenced sample was peripheral blood, obtained on day 0 of MenACWY control vaccination. These receptors all stem from an adult in good health.

The chain uses TRBV4-2 and TRBJ2-7; D uncertain. This CDR3 contains 14 residues. Germline V CDR1 and CDR2: LGHNA, YNFKEQ. Trimming shortened V by 0 bases and J by 0 bases, and 6 bases separated the two germline ends. This CDR3 is CASSQDLSSYEQYF. CDR3 nucleotides: TGTGCCAGCAGCCAAGATCTGAGCTCCTACGAGCAGTACTTC.

This chain connects TRBV4-1 to TRBJ1-1; a possible D gene is TRBD1 (6 bases). V lost 2 bases and J lost 4, with 11 bases in between. The CDR3 runs to 14 residues. Germline loops: CDR1 MGHRA, CDR2 YSYEKL. The CDR3 loop is CASSQMGGGTEAFF. The DNA of the CDR3 is TGCGCCAGCAGCCAAATGGGAGGGGGCACTGAAGCTTTCTTT.

The chain links TRBV15 to TRBJ2-7; possibly TRBD1 for D (6 bases). V was shortened by 3 bases and J by 3 bases, with 12 bases between the two germline ends. This CDR3 spans 14 amino acids. Germline-derived CDR1 and CDR2 are LNHNV and YYDKDF (reference sequence). The CDR3 bases are TGTGCCACCAGCAGCCGGGACACCAACTACGAGCAGTACTTC. The encoded protein is CATSSRDTNYEQYF.

The chain uses TRBV6-1 and TRBJ1-1; no clear D. The CDR3 loop spans 12 amino acids. The germline CDR1 and CDR2 sequences are MNHNS and SASEGT. Trimming stripped 1 base from V and 5 bases from J, with 5 bases between. CDR3 DNA: TGTGCCAGCAGTGAAGAATATACTGAAGCTTTCTTT. This codes for CASSEEYTEAFF.

This clone was seen once. The chain joins TRBV2 to TRBJ2-5; 11 nucleotides match TRBD2. CDR3 length equals 15 residues. Germline V CDR1 and CDR2: SNHLY, FYNNEI. Losses at the gene ends were 7 bases for V and 5 bases for J; bases not matched to a gene: 9. This chain's CDR3 is CASNLLAGASETQYF. For the CDR3, the DNA is TGTGCCAGCAACTTACTAGCGGGAGCTTCTGAGACCCAGTACTTC. The full variable domain, rest sourced from reference TRBV2 and TRBJ2-5, is EPEVTQTPSHQVTQMGQEVILRCVPISNHLYFYWYRQILGQKVEFLVSFYNNEISEKSEIFDDQFSVERPDGSNFTLKIRSTKLEDSAMYFCASNLLAGASETQYFGPGTRLLVL.

J is TRBJ2-5 and V is TRBV7-6; TRBD1 agrees at 7 bases. Germline CDR1 SGHVS, CDR2 FNYEAQ. This CDR3 is 15 amino acids long. The trim removed 5 bases at V and 2 bases at J, leaving 8 bases unmatched. The CDR3 DNA is TGTGCCAGCAGCGCCTTGGGACAGCCACAAGAGACCCAGTACTTC. Amino acid sequence: CASSALGQPQETQYF.

The chain carries TRBV29-1 and TRBJ2-1; D not certain. V gave up 8 bases and J gave up 5 bases, with 10 bases separating them. This CDR3 has 11 amino acids. From germline, CDR1 is SQVTM and CDR2 ANQGSEA. This CDR3 reads CSPSQHNEQFF. The CDR3 coding sequence is TGCAGCCCTTCCCAACACAATGAGCAGTTCTTC.

DNA for the CDR3: TGTGCCAGTAGTTCCCGGGGGCAGGGTAGGAGCAATCAGCCCCAGCATTTT. As protein: CASSSRGQGRSNQPQHF. The chain is built from TRBV19 and TRBJ1-5; TRBD1 is a possible D gene (6 bases). The CDR3 consists of 17 residues. The germline CDR1 and CDR2 sequences are LNHDA and SQIVND (reference sequence). V shed 5 bases and J shed 1 base, with 18 bases lying between them.

This chain joins TRBV5-1 and TRBJ2-7; TRBD2 agrees at 12 bases. In germline, CDR1 is SGHRS, CDR2 YFSETQ. CDR3 size: 14 residues. The trim removed 3 bases at V and 3 bases at J, leaving 1 base unmatched. As DNA, the CDR3 is TGCGCCAGCAGCTGGACTAGCGGGGACTACGAGCAGTACTTC. Residues: CASSWTSGDYEQYF.

This clone was seen a handful of times. The J gene is TRBJ2-7, the V gene TRBV6-2 or TRBV6-3; no clear D gene. Per the germline V gene, CDR1 is MNHEY and CDR2 is SVGEGT. There are 15 residues in the CDR3. V was cut by 2 bases and J by 7 bases, with 18 bases left in between. CDR3 in amino acids: CASSYRLDQRREQYF. As DNA, the CDR3 is TGTGCCAGCAGTTACAGGCTAGATCAACGTCGGGAGCAGTACTTC.

The rearrangement uses TRBV7-8 and TRBJ2-7, with a tentative D call TRBD1 (6 bases). The V gene's germline CDR1 is SGHVS and CDR2 FQNEAQ. The CDR3 runs 13 residues. V dropped 4 bases and J dropped 2 bases, with 9 bases sitting between them. CDR3 amino acids: CASSWRQAYEQYF. The CDR3 region has the DNA TGTGCCAGCAGCTGGAGACAGGCCTACGAGCAGTACTTC.

The V gene is TRBV27, the J gene TRBJ1-6; D is possibly TRBD1 (6 bases). V dropped 6 bases and J dropped 7 bases, with 16 bases sitting between them. This CDR3 region has 15 residues. Germline V gene lookup returns CDR1 MNHEY and CDR2 SMNVEV (reference sequence). The CDR3 sequence is CASREVQGSNSPLHF. The DNA for the CDR3 is TGTGCCAGCAGGGAAGTACAGGGAAGCAATTCACCCCTCCACTTT.

The V and J genes are TRBV3-1 (or the pseudogene TRBV3-2) and TRBJ2-3, with 12 bases aligning to TRBD2. This CDR3 region has 18 residues. Trimming removed 0 bases from V and 5 bases from J; junction bases left unmatched: 9. The germline V gene has CDR1 LGHDT and CDR2 YNNKEL (reference sequence). The CDR3 is CASSQDQLAGGWVDTQYF. The CDR3 nucleotides are TGTGCCAGCAGCCAAGATCAACTAGCGGGAGGTTGGGTAGATACGCAGTATTTT.

The chain couples TRBV9 to TRBJ2-2; tentative D call: TRBD1 (5 bases). Trimming left V 4 bases short and J 5 bases short, with 12 bases between. CDR3 size: 14 residues. The germline V gene encodes CDR1 SGDLS and CDR2 YYNGEE. The CDR3 spells CASSPGIGTGELFF. The CDR3 coding sequence is TGTGCCAGCAGCCCAGGGATTGGGACCGGGGAGCTGTTTTTT.

The J gene is TRBJ1-2, the V gene TRBV6-1, with TRBD1 as a possible D gene (6 bases). The germline gives CDR1 MNHNS, CDR2 SASEGT. The CDR3 spans 15 residues. Trimming removed 2 bases at V and 3 bases at J, with 13 bases between. The CDR3, as DNA: TGTGCCAGCAGTGAACCCGGCAGGGGACACTATGGCTACACCTTC. This sequence encodes CASSEPGRGHYGYTF.

The chain employs TRBV30 and TRBJ2-3; D unresolved. Trimming took 0 bases from V and 6 from J, leaving 10 bases between them. Germline CDR1 and CDR2: GTSNPN and SVGIG (reference sequence). This CDR3 region has 13 residues. CDR3 coding DNA: TGTGCCTGGAGTGTAGGTACCAGGGATACGCAGTATTTT. This codes for CAWSVGTRDTQYF.

This clone was recorded once. The chain combines TRBV30 with TRBJ1-1; 9 nucleotides match TRBD1. There are 17 residues in the CDR3. Germline lookup yields CDR1 GTSNPN and CDR2 SVGIG (reference sequence). Losses at the gene ends were 2 bases for V and 1 base for J; bases not matched to a gene: 11. The CDR3 here is CAWSTKGQGIRNTEAFF. The CDR3 DNA sequence: TGTGCCTGGAGTACAAAGGGACAGGGTATAAGGAACACTGAAGCTTTCTTT.

The rearrangement joins TRBV12-3 or TRBV12-4 to TRBJ1-5; D is unclear. The length of the CDR3 is 13 residues. V was cut by 5 bases and J by 4 bases, with 9 bases left in between. The CDR3 region is CASSQQFNQPQHF. In nucleotides, the CDR3 is TGTGCCAGCAGTCAACAGTTTAATCAGCCCCAGCATTTT.

Only a few counts were recorded for this clone. CDR3 residues: CASSLPGTAGSEKLFF. The CDR3 coding sequence is TGTGCCAGCAGCTTACCGGGGACCGCCGGGAGTGAAAAACTGTTTTTT. The rearrangement uses TRBV5-4 and TRBJ1-4; weak D call: TRBD1 (5 bases). Germline CDR1 and CDR2: SGHNT and YYREEE (reference sequence). V gave up 2 bases and J gave up 7 bases, with 18 bases separating them. The CDR3 contains 16 residues.

The CDR3, as DNA: TGTGCCAGCAGTTACGATGGACAAAGCACAGATACGCAGTATTTT. Translation gives CASSYDGQSTDTQYF. The chain combines TRBV6-2 or TRBV6-3 with TRBJ2-3; D may be TRBD1 (5 bases). Trimming took off 2 bases at V and 0 bases at J, with 9 bases between the two ends. The CDR3 consists of 15 residues. From germline, CDR1 is MNHEY and CDR2 SVGEGT.

This clone has just a few counts. The chain uses TRBV18 and TRBJ1-5, with 12 bases fitting TRBD1. With 2 bases clipped from V and 5 bases from J, the junction kept 4 bases outside the gene matches. Germline CDR1 and CDR2: KGHSH and LQKENI. This CDR3 spans 16 amino acids. The CDR3 bases are TGTGCCAGCTCACCAGGGACAGGGGGCCTCTATCAGCCCCAGCATTTT. This encodes CASSPGTGGLYQPQHF. Full variable domain (outside the CDR3, taken from reference TRBV18 and TRBJ1-5): NAGVMQNPRHLVRRRGQEARLRCSPMKGHSHVYWYRQLPEEGLKFMVYLQKENIIDESGMPKERFSAEFPKEGPSILRIQQVVRGDSAAYFCASSPGTGGLYQPQHFGDGTRLSIL.

The chain combines TRBV6-2 or TRBV6-3 with TRBJ1-5; D remains ambiguous. V was pared by 0 bases and J by 0 bases, with 3 bases between. This CDR3 contains 14 residues. Germline V gene data show CDR1 as MNHEY and CDR2 as SVGEGT. This chain's CDR3 is CASSYSASNQPQHF. CDR3 nucleotide sequence: TGTGCCAGCAGTTACTCGGCTAGCAATCAGCCCCAGCATTTT.

The chain is built from TRBV5-6 and TRBJ1-3; D possibly corresponds to TRBD1 (5 bases). From germline, CDR1 is SGHDT and CDR2 YYEEEE. Trimming pared 2 bases from V and 9 bases from J, leaving 18 bases between. The CDR3 totals 15 residues. For the CDR3, the DNA is TGTGCCAGCAGCTTCTGGGGGTATAAGGAAGGCACCATATATTTT. This codes for CASSFWGYKEGTIYF.

The chain employs TRBV4-1 and TRBJ1-2; possible D gene TRBD1, 6 bases. V dropped 1 base and J dropped 8 bases, with 20 bases sitting between them. The germline gives CDR1 MGHRA, CDR2 YSYEKL. The length of the CDR3 is 16 residues. Here the CDR3 DNA reads TGCGCCAGCAGCCAAGTGCGGTATGGGGGCGATCGGGGCTACACCTTC. Translated: CASSQVRYGGDRGYTF.

The chain links TRBV7-8 to TRBJ2-7, with a possible D match to TRBD1 (6 bases). V dropped 1 base and J dropped 6 bases, with 10 bases sitting between them. The CDR3 sequence is 13 residues long. Germline loops: CDR1 SGHVS, CDR2 FQNEAQ. Here the CDR3 DNA reads TGTGCCAGCAGCTTAGTTGGCAGGGGCGAGCAGTACTTC. Residues: CASSLVGRGEQYF.

The chain couples TRBV6-4 to TRBJ1-1; no clear D. This CDR3 has 13 amino acids. The germline V gene encodes CDR1 MRHNA and CDR2 SNTAGT. V was pared by 3 bases and J by 1 base, with 6 bases between. CDR3 loop: CASSEQTNTEAFF. The CDR3, as DNA: TGTGCCAGCAGTGAACAGACGAACACTGAAGCTTTCTTT.

This rearrangement joins TRBV28 to TRBJ1-2; TRBD1 might be the D (5 bases). The germline V gene has CDR1 MDHEN and CDR2 SYDVKM. V was clipped by 8 bases and J by 6 bases, with 13 bases between them. The CDR3 is made up of 12 amino acids. The CDR3 coding sequence is TGTGCCAGCCGCTCGACAGTTAATGGCTACACCTTC. Amino acids: CASRSTVNGYTF.

This rearrangement joins TRBV3-1 (or the pseudogene TRBV3-2) to TRBJ2-7; possible D gene TRBD2, 5 bases. The germline V and J ends were trimmed by 1 base and 4 bases, with 14 bases remaining between them. Germline V gene data show CDR1 as LGHDT and CDR2 as YNNKEL (reference sequence). The CDR3 covers 15 residues. Written as DNA, the CDR3 is TGTGCCAGCAGCCAAGTTGCGGGCAGGTTTTACGAGCAGTACTTC. Protein: CASSQVAGRFYEQYF.

This clone was observed a single time. The chain joins TRBV19 to TRBJ2-2; D may correspond to TRBD1 or TRBD2 (5 bases each). V gave up 3 bases and J gave up 5 bases, with 13 bases separating them. Germline-derived CDR1 and CDR2 are LNHDA and SQIVND (reference sequence). The CDR3 spans 15 residues. CDR3 sequence reads: CASSMTGTQTGELFF. CDR3 bases: TGTGCCAGTAGTATGACCGGGACCCAAACCGGGGAGCTGTTTTTT.

The sample holds a few counts of this clone. DNA of the CDR3: TGTGCCAGCAGCGGAGGGGCAGGGTACGGAGAGACCCAGTACTTC. Protein: CASSGGAGYGETQYF. The chain uses TRBV9 and TRBJ2-5; either TRBD1 or TRBD2 may supply D (5 bases each). V was clipped by 3 bases and J by 4 bases, with 16 bases between them. Germline V gene lookup returns CDR1 SGDLS and CDR2 YYNGEE. The CDR3 runs 15 residues.

CDR3 nucleotides: TGTGCCAGCCTTTTGGCCGGGGGAGGGGCCACTGAAGCTTTCTTT. Protein sequence: CASLLAGGGATEAFF. The chain carries TRBV28 and TRBJ1-1; weak D call: TRBD1 (5 bases). CDR3 length: 15 residues. CDR1 is MDHEN and CDR2 is SYDVKM in the germline V gene. Trimming stripped 8 bases from V and 4 bases from J, with 20 bases between.

The CDR3 bases are TGTGCCAGCAGTTTGTACCGGGCCTATGGGGGCAATCAGCCCCAGCATTTT. Translating gives CASSLYRAYGGNQPQHF. The V and J genes are TRBV28 and TRBJ1-5, with no clear D. V gave up 3 bases and J gave up 2 bases, with 17 bases separating them. CDR3 length equals 17 residues. In germline, CDR1 is MDHEN, CDR2 SYDVKM.